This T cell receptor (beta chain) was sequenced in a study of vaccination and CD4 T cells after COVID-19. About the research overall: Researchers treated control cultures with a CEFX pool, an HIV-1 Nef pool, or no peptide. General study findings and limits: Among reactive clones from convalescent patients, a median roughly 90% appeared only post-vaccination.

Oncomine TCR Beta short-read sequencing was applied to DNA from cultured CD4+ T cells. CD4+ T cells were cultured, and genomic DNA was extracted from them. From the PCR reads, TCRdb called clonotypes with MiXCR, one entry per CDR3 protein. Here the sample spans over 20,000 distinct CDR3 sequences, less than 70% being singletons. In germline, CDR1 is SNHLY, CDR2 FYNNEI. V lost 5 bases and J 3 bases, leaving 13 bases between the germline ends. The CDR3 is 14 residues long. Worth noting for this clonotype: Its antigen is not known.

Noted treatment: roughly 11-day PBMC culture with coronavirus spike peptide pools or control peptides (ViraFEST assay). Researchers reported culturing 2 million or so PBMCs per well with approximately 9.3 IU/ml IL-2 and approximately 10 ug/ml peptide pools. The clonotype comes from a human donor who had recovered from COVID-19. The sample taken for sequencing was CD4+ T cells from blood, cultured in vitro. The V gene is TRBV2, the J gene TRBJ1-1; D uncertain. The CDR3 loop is CASSLTSPDTEAFF. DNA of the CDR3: TGTGCCAGCAGTCTGACCTCCCCGGACACTGAAGCTTTCTTT.